A single sample is the source of the 16 T cell receptor beta chains below, sequenced in a study of cytomegalovirus exposure and HLA in healthy donors. Using immunoSEQ multiplex PCR, the repertoire was profiled, and TCRdb retains in-frame clones only, with some absent. The profile shows about 98,000 clones, more than 85% of them singletons. Sequences were obtained from PBMCs. The origin of the receptors is a man aged 18 to 35 in good health and CMV-seropositive.

The chain couples TRBV28 to TRBJ1-1; TRBD1 might be the D (6 bases). The CDR3 covers 12 residues. CDR1 and CDR2 from the germline V gene are MDHEN and SYDVKM. V dropped 7 bases and J dropped 6 bases, with 12 bases sitting between them. CDR3 residues: CASNTGSPEAFF. The CDR3 DNA reads TGTGCCAGCAACACAGGGAGCCCTGAAGCTTTCTTT.

The V call is TRBV5-6, the J call TRBJ2-7; perhaps TRBD1 as D (6 bases). The CDR3 sequence is 14 residues long. The V end was cut by 0 bases, the J end by 3 bases, with 10 bases between. Germline V lookup: CDR1 SGHDT, CDR2 YYEEEE. In DNA, the CDR3 is TGTGCCAGCAGCTTGGTACAGGGCGTCTACGAGCAGTACTTC. Translated, it gives CASSLVQGVYEQYF.

This clone was recorded once. This chain joins TRBV5-1 and TRBJ1-6; the match to TRBD1 covers 7 bases. The CDR3 has 16 amino acids. Germline CDR1 reads SGHRS; CDR2 reads YFSETQ. Losses at the gene ends were 4 bases for V and 4 bases for J; bases not matched to a gene: 8. CDR3 amino acids: CASSSRDRDYNSPLHF. CDR3 nucleotides: TGCGCCAGCAGCAGCCGGGACAGAGATTATAATTCACCCCTCCACTTT. The whole variable domain, filled in from reference TRBV5-1 and TRBJ1-6, reads KAGVTQTPRYLIKTRGQQVTLSCSPISGHRSVSWYQQTPGQGLQFLFEYFSETQRNKGNFPGRFSGRQFSNSRSEMNVSTLELGDSALYLCASSSRDRDYNSPLHFGNGTRLTVT.

This chain connects TRBV4-1 to TRBJ2-1; D perhaps matches TRBD1 (6 bases). Germline assignment: CDR1 MGHRA and CDR2 YSYEKL. Deletions cut 0 bases from V and 0 bases from J, with 18 bases between. The length of the CDR3 is 19 residues. Here the CDR3 reads CASSQDPLRQESSYNEQFF. DNA for the CDR3: TGCGCCAGCAGCCAAGATCCCCTCCGACAGGAAAGCTCCTACAATGAGCAGTTCTTC.

This clone has just one count. The chain links TRBV5-1 to TRBJ1-5; D ambiguous. Looked up from germline, CDR1 is SGHRS and CDR2 is YFSETQ. Trimming took 6 bases from V and 6 from J, leaving 19 bases between them. The CDR3 runs to 15 residues. The CDR3 bases are TGCGCCAGCACCTACTTGGACTGGCCCATTCAGCCCCAGCATTTT. Protein: CASTYLDWPIQPQHF.

J is TRBJ2-7 and V is TRBV7-8; weak D call: TRBD2 (7 bases). Germline V gene sequence: CDR1 SGHVS, CDR2 FQNEAQ. This CDR3 is 16 amino acids long. V lost 4 bases, J lost 3 bases, and 19 bases lay in between. CDR3 region: CASSSREGGGFYEQYF. The DNA for the CDR3 is TGTGCCAGCAGCTCGAGGGAGGGTGGGGGCTTCTACGAGCAGTACTTC.

This rearrangement joins TRBV12-5 to TRBJ1-3; 10 bases map to TRBD1. J lost 3 bases, V lost 11 bases, and 4 bases had no gene match. The germline V gene encodes CDR1 LGHNT and CDR2 FRNRAP. This CDR3 is built from 13 residues. The CDR3 DNA is TGTGCTGCCGGGACAGGGGATGGAAACACCATATATTTT. It translates to CAAGTGDGNTIYF.

A single count supports this clone. The rearrangement links TRBV28 to TRBJ1-2, with 7 bases fitting TRBD1. CDR3 length equals 14 residues. The germline V gene encodes CDR1 MDHEN and CDR2 SYDVKM. V trimming: 2 bases; J trimming: 4 bases; junction bases outside the gene matches: 4. The CDR3 DNA reads TGTGCCAGCAGTTTAATCGCAGGGGGCTATGGCTACACCTTC. Its translation: CASSLIAGGYGYTF.

The rearrangement uses TRBV29-1 and TRBJ2-1; D gene ambiguous. CDR3 length: 11 amino acids. The germline V gene has CDR1 SQVTM and CDR2 ANQGSEA. Trimming took off 4 bases at V and 4 bases at J, with 5 bases between the two ends. The CDR3 DNA reads as TGCAGCGTTGCTCTGTACAATGAGCAGTTCTTC. It codes for CSVALYNEQFF.

J is TRBJ2-3 and V is TRBV9; TRBD2 aligns across 7 bases. V lost 0 bases and J lost 3; bases outside the gene matches: 7. Germline CDR1 SGDLS, CDR2 YYNGEE. The CDR3 has 16 residues. The CDR3 region has the DNA TGTGCCAGCAGCGTAGAAAGCGGGATGGGTACAGATACGCAGTATTTT. Residues: CASSVESGMGTDTQYF.

The V and J genes are TRBV7-2 and TRBJ2-7, with 9 bases lining up with TRBD2. The V segment lost 2 bases and the J segment 2 bases; nucleotides outside the gene matches: 7. The CDR3 is made up of 16 amino acids. From germline, CDR1 is SGHTA and CDR2 FQGNSA. The CDR3 nucleotides are TGTGCCAGCAGCTTACTAGCGGGATTACGACCCTACGAGCAGTACTTC. Translated: CASSLLAGLRPYEQYF.

V gene TRBV29-1 combines with J gene TRBJ2-7; 13 bases are shared with TRBD2. Germline V gene lookup returns CDR1 SQVTM and CDR2 ANQGSEA. Unmatched junction bases numbered 4, after V lost 4 bases and J lost 4 bases. CDR3 length equals 14 residues. The DNA for the CDR3 is TGCAGCGTTGCCGGGACTAGCGGGATATACGAGCAGTACTTC. Protein: CSVAGTSGIYEQYF.

The genes are TRBV9 and TRBJ2-7; a possible D gene is TRBD1 (6 bases). The V end was cut by 0 bases, the J end by 0 bases, with 22 bases between. This CDR3 spans 19 amino acids. Germline-derived CDR1 and CDR2 are SGDLS and YYNGEE. CDR3 residues: CASSVATGTGTKNSYEQYF. As DNA, the CDR3 is TGTGCCAGCAGCGTAGCTACGGGGACCGGGACAAAAAACTCCTACGAGCAGTACTTC.

The gene calls are TRBV11-3 and TRBJ2-5, with 10 bases fitting TRBD2. Germline trimming cut 5 bases from V and 5 bases from J; bases unmatched to any gene: 8. Germline V lookup: CDR1 SGHNT, CDR2 YENEEA. This CDR3 is 15 amino acids long. CDR3 in amino acids: CASSPSRSGRETQYF. CDR3 nucleotide sequence: TGTGCCAGCAGCCCCTCTCGTAGCGGGAGGGAGACCCAGTACTTC.

The rearrangement joins TRBV5-4 to TRBJ2-5; 8 positions agree with TRBD2. The CDR3 runs 16 residues. The germline V gene has CDR1 SGHNT and CDR2 YYREEE (reference sequence). Trimming at V came to 3 bases and at J to 1 base, leaving 8 bases not matched to a gene. The CDR3 spells CASSYQQAGGQETQYF. As DNA, the CDR3 is TGTGCCAGCAGCTACCAACAGGCGGGGGGCCAAGAGACCCAGTACTTC.

The chain is built from TRBV7-8 and TRBJ2-2; no reliable D call. Germline CDR1 is SGHVS and CDR2 is FQNEAQ. Trimming took off 4 bases at V and 2 bases at J, with 2 bases between the two ends. The CDR3 sequence is 12 residues long. This CDR3 reads CASSSNTGELFF. The CDR3 nucleotides are TGTGCCAGCAGCTCTAACACCGGGGAGCTGTTTTTT.